This entry features one T cell receptor beta chain sequence. V was cut by 2 bases and J by 2 bases, with 12 bases left in between. Looked up from germline, CDR1 is MRHNA and CDR2 is SNTAGT. The CDR3 covers 16 residues. Together with a sample-barcoded 5' primer, a J-beta primer mix was included in a second PCR lasting about 6 to 11 cycles. MiXCR was run by TCRdb on the 5' RACE reads, yielding one entry per CDR3 protein. This table has 650,000 to 800,000 distinct CDR3 sequences, around two fifths appearing once. No fewer than 5.5 micrograms of total RNA were isolated from every sample. This entry is derived from a study of blood T cells in healthy people across ages.

The chain carries TRBV6-4 and TRBJ2-2; no reliable D call. Material: blood. The clonotype was recovered from a man in his sixties in good health. Here the CDR3 reads CASSDRGGLNTGELFF. The CDR3 DNA reads TGTGCCAGCAGTGACCGAGGTGGATTAAACACCGGGGAGCTGTTTTTT.